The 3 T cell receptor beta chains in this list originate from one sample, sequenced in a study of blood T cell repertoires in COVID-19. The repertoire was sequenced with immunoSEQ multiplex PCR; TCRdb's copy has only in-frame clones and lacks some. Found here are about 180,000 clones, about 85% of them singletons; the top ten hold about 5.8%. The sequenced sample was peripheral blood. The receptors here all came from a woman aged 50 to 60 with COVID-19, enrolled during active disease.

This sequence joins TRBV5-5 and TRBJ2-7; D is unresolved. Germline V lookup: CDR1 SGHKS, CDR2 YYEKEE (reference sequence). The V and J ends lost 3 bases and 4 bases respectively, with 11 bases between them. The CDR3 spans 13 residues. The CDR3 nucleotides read TGTGCCAGCAGCTCCTACCCGATTTACGAGCAGTACTTC. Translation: CASSSYPIYEQYF.

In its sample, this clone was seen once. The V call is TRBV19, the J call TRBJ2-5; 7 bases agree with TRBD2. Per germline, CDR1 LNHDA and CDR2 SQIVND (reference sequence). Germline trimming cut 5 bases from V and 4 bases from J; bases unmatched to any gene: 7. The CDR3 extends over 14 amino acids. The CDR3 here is CASSPGLVGETQYF. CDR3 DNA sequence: TGTGCCAGTAGTCCAGGACTAGTAGGAGAGACCCAGTACTTC.

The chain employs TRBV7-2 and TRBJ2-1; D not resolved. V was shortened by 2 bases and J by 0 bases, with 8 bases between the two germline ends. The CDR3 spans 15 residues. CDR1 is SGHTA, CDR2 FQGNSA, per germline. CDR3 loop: CASSLYSSSYNEQFF. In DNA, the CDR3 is TGTGCCAGCAGCTTATACAGTAGCTCCTACAATGAGCAGTTCTTC.